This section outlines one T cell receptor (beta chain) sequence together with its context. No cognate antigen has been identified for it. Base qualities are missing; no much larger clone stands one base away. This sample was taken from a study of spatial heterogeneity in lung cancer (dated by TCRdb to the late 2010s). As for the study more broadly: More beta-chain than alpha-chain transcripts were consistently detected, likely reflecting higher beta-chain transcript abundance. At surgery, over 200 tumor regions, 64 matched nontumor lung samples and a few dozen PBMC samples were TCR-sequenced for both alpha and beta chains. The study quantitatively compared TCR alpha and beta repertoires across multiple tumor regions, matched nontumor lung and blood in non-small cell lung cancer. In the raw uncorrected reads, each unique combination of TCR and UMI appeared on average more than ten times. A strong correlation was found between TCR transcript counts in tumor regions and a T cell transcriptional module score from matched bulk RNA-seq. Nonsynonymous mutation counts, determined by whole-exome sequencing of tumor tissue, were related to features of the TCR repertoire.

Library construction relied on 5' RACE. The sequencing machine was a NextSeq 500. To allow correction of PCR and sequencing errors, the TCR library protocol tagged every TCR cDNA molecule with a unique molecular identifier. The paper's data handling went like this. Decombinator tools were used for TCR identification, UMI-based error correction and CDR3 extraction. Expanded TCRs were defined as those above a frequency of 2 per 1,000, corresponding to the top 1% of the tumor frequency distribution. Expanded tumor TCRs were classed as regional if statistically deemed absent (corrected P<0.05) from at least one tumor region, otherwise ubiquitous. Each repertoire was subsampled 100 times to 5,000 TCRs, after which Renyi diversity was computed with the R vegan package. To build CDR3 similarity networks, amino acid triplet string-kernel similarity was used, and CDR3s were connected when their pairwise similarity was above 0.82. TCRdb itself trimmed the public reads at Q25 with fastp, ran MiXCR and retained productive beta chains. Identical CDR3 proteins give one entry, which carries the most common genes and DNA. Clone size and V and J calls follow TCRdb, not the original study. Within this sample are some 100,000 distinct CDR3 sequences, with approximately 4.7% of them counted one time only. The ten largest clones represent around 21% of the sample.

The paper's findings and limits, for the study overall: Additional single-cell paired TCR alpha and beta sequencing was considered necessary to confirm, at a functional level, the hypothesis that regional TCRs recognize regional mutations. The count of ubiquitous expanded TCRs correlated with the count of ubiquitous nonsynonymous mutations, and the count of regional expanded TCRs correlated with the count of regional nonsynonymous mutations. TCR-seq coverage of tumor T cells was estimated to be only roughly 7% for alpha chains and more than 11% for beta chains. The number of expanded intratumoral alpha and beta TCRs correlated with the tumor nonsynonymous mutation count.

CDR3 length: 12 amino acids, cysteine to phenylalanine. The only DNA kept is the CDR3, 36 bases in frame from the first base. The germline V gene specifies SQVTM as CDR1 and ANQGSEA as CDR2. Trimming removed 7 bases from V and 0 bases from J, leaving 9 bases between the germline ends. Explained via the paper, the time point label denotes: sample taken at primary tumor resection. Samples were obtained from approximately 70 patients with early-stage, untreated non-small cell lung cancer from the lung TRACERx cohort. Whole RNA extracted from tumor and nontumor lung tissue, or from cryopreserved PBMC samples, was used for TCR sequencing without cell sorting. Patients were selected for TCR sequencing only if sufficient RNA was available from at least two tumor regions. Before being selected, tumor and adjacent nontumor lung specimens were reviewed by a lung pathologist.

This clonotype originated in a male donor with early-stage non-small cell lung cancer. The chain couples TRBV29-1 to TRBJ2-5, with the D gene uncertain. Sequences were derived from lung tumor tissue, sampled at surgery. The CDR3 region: CSAPTHQETQYF. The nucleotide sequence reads TGCAGCGCTCCGACCCACCAAGAGACCCAGTACTTC.